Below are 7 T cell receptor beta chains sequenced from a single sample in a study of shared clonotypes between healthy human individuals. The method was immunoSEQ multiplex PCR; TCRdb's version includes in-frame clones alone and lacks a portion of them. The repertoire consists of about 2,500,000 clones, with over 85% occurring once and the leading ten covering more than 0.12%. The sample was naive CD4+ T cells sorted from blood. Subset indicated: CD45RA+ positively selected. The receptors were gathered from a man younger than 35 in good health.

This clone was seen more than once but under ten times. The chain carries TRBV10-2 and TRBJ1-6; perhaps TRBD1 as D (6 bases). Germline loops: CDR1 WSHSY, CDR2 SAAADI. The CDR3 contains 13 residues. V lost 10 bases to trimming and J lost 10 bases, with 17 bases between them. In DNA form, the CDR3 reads TGCGCCACCGAACAAGGCAGGGGATCACCCCTCCACTTT. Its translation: CATEQGRGSPLHF.

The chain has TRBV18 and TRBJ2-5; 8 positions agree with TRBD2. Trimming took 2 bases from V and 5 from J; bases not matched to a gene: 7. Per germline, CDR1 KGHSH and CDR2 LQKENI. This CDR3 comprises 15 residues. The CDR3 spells CASSPSGGPGETQYF. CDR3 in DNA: TGTGCCAGCTCACCATCGGGAGGGCCGGGGGAGACCCAGTACTTC.

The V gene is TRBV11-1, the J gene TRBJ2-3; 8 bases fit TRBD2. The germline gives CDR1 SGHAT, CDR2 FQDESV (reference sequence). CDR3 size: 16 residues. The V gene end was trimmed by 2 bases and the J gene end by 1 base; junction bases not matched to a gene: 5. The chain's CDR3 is CASSLISGGRTDTQYF. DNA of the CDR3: TGTGCCAGCAGCTTAATCAGCGGGGGCCGCACAGATACGCAGTATTTT.

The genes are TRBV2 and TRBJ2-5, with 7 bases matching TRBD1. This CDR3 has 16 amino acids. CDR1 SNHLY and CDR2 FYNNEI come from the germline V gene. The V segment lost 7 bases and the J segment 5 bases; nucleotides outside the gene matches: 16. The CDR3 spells CASKPLDRQGMETQYF. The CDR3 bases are TGTGCCAGCAAGCCACTTGATAGACAGGGCATGGAGACCCAGTACTTC.

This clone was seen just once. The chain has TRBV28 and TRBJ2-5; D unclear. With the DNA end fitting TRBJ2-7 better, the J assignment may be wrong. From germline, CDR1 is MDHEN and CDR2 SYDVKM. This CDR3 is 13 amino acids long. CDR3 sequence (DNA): TGTGCCAGCAGCCCAACAAACCTCTACGAGCAGTACTTC. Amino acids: CASSPTNLYEQYF.

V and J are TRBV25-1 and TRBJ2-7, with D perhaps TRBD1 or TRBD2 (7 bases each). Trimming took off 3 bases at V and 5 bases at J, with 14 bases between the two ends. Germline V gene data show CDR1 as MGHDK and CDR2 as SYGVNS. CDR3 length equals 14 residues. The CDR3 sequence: CASSESGGVDEQYF. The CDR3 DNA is TGTGCCAGCAGTGAGTCAGGGGGGGTCGACGAGCAGTACTTC.

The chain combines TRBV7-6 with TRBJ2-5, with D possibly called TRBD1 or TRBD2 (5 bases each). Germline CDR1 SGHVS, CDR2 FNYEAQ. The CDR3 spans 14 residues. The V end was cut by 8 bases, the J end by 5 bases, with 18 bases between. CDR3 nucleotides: TGTGCCAGCCGAGGGGCAGGGTATTCGGAGACCCAGTACTTC. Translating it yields CASRGAGYSETQYF.